This TCR beta chain was sequenced in a study of human T cells and chemical hapten exposure. Study-wide background: Across samples, TCR yields varied, mostly owing to small differences in pooled library volumes.

The sample's time point: healthy volunteer bleed at 6 weeks. Unfractionated whole blood was the source from which total RNA was extracted. In the authors' workflow: From around 20,000 to 690,000 TCRs were found per sample, with a median of about 96,000. MiXCR, run by TCRdb on the RACE reads, gives a single entry per CDR3 protein. None of the V and J calls come from the authors' own analysis; TCRdb made them. The sample shows roughly 80,000 distinct CDR3 sequences, around 9.4% of them seen only once. The CDR3 spans 16 residues. From germline, CDR1 is LGHNA and CDR2 YSLEER. Trimming pared 5 bases from V and 0 bases from J, leaving 15 bases between. There are many counts of this clonotype.

The V and J genes are TRBV4-3 and TRBJ2-3; D is tentatively TRBD1 or TRBD2 (6 bases each). This sequence was found in a female donor in good health. Some clones in this sample may be carry-over from other donors' samples. The sequenced sample was whole blood. The CDR3 here is CASSKNWGASTDTQYF. CDR3 DNA: TGCGCCAGCAGCAAAAATTGGGGGGCAAGCACAGATACGCAGTATTTT.